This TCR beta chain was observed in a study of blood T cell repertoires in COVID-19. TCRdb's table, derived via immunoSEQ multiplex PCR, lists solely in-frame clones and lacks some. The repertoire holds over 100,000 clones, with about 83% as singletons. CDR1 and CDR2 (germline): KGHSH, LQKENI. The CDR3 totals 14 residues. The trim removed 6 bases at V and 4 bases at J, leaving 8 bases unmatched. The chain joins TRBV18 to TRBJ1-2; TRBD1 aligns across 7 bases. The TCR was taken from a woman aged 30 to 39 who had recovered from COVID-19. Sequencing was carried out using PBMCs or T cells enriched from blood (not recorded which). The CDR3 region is CASSPGQDRYGYTF. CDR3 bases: TGTGCCAGCTCGCCAGGACAGGACCGCTATGGCTACACCTTC.